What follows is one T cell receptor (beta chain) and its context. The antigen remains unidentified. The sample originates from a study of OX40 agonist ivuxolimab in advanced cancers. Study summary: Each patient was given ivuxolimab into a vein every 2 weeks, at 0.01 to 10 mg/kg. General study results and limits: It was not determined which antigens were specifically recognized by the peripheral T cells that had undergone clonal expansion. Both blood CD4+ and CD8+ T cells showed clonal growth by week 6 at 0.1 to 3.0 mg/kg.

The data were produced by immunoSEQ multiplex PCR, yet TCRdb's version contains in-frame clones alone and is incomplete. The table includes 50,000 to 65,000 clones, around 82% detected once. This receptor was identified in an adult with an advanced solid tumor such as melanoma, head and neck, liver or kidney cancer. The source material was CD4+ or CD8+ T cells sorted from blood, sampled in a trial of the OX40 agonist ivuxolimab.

CDR3 sequence: CASSLNPQDTQYF. The CDR3 coding sequence is TGTGCCAGCAGCTTAAACCCCCAGGATACGCAGTATTTT. The chain combines TRBV7-2 with TRBJ2-3, with D hard to call. This CDR3 has 13 residues. Trimming stripped 2 bases from V and 6 bases from J, with 9 bases between. Germline CDR1 and CDR2: SGHTA and FQGNSA.